The source of this T cell receptor beta chain is a study of cytomegalovirus exposure and HLA in healthy donors (dated by TCRdb to the late 2010s). For the study in its entirety: A later analysis indicated that the 130 or so validation repertoires were generated on the platform also employed for the 700 or so repertoires of the first cohort. Besides the first cohort of around 700 subjects, a separate validation cohort made up of 120 different subjects was used. The study aimed to test whether cataloging public T cell receptors could reveal signatures of past pathogen exposure. High-throughput TCR immunosequencing, statistical association of individual TCRs with disease status, and machine learning were combined to predict cytomegalovirus infection status. Study-wide findings and limitations: The classifier was reported to diagnose cytomegalovirus status with high specificity and sensitivity in both the original and validation cohorts. Most TCR sequences were seen in very few donors, while some public TCRs were found in many individuals. The study listed 150 to 200 TCR beta chains as associated with cytomegalovirus. A later analysis had no HLA typing for the validation cohort, so co-occurrence there was scored across all 110 or so repertoires. It was suggested by the authors that the approach could potentially be generalized to other disease states and immunological phenotypes. Three of the identified cytomegalovirus-associated TCR beta chains were confirmed in vitro to be specific for cytomegalovirus antigens. In a later analysis, TCRs clustered in the first cohort were found to also tend to co-occur in the approximately 110 validation repertoires, with approximately 94% of cluster scores above 0.

Sequences MGHRA (CDR1) and YSYEKL (CDR2) are obtained from the germline V gene. V gives up 4 bases and J gives up 8 bases, and the segment between their germline ends measures 17 bases. Inclusive of the bounding cysteine and phenylalanine, the CDR3 is 15 residues long. Only the CDR3 DNA is retained, 45 bases long and in frame from the first base. Library preparation employed the immunoSEQ multiplex PCR assay. In the original analysis: To diagnose cytomegalovirus status from the catalog of TCR beta chain sequences, a statistical classification framework was built. This is the immuneACCESS table as TCRdb keeps it, with only in-frame sequences that have V and J called. A part of the clones is gone; compared with another copy, unresolved V genes explain less than half, and the rest is unexplained. V, J and clone size are those of that table, while D and trimming were read from the DNA. In all, the sample holds 100,000 to 150,000 clones, and 89% of those were seen once. Jointly, the top ten make up roughly 2% of the sample.

Concerning this clone: Its antigen is currently not known. No base-level quality is on record; no much larger clone is a single base apart.

The donors were included in the validation cohort of over a hundred subjects, a group kept apart from the 666-subject first cohort. Specimen: PBMCs. The origin of this receptor is a woman in her late teens or twenties in good health and CMV-seronegative. The chain couples TRBV4-1 to TRBJ1-4; a weak D assignment points to TRBD1 (6 bases agree). The CDR3 amino acid sequence is: CASSLFGGLGEKLFF. DNA sequence: TGCGCCAGCAGCCTATTTGGGGGCTTGGGGGAAAAACTGTTTTTT.